The sequence of this T cell receptor beta chain was determined in a study of T cells in localized non-small cell lung cancer. Study findings and constraints: Among the top 100 tumor clones, a median approximately 55 appeared in adjacent lung. Maximal T cell clonality occurred in uninvolved adjacent lung, with tumor ranking below it.

Of note for this clone: Its antigen is currently unknown.

The CDR3 consists of 14 residues. V was trimmed by 8 bases and J by 6 bases, leaving 19 bases between them. The germline gives CDR1 MNHNS, CDR2 SASEGT. TCRdb's table, derived via immunoSEQ multiplex PCR, lists solely in-frame clones and lacks some. The sample records 25,000 to 35,000 clones, roughly nine tenths being singletons. The sequence came from a woman aged 40-75 years with stage I lung adenocarcinoma. The gene calls are TRBV6-1 and TRBJ1-2; the D gene is possibly TRBD1 (6 bases). This specimen consisted of peripheral blood, obtained before any cancer treatment. The CDR3 region is CASLLGDRGHGYTF. In nucleotides, the CDR3 is TGTGCCAGCCTGCTGGGGGACCGGGGGCATGGCTACACCTTC.